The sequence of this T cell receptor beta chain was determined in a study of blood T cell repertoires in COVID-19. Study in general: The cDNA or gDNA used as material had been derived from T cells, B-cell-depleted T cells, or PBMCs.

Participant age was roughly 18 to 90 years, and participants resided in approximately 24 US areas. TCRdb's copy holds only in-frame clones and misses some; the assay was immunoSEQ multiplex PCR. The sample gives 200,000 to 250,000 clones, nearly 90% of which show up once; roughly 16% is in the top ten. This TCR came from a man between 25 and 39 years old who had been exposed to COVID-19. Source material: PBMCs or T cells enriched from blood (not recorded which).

CDR3 nucleotides: TGTGCCAGCAGAAGTAGCGGGGCTAAAAACAATGAGCAGTTCTTC. Its protein product is CASRSSGAKNNEQFF. This chain joins TRBV5-4 and TRBJ2-1; 8 positions agree with TRBD2. Germline CDR1 is SGHNT and CDR2 is YYREEE (reference sequence). V lost 5 bases and J lost 5; bases outside the gene matches: 9. The CDR3 consists of 15 residues. Full variable domain (outside the CDR3, taken from reference TRBV5-4 and TRBJ2-1): ETGVTQSPTHLIKTRGQQVTLRCSSQSGHNTVSWYQQALGQGPQFIFQYYREEENGRGNFPPRFSGLQFPNYSSELNVNALELDDSALYLCASRSSGAKNNEQFFGPGTRLTVL.